This TCR beta chain was sequenced in a study of blood T cell repertoires in COVID-19. Germline-derived CDR1 and CDR2 are SGHTA and FQGNSA. The CDR3 runs 13 residues. Trimming removed 5 bases at V and 5 bases at J, with 12 bases between. Per the study methods: Amplified reference gene primers provided the basis for estimating nucleated cell counts. Libraries were prepared by immunoSEQ multiplex PCR; TCRdb keeps only in-frame clonotypes and omits some of them. V, J and clone size are taken as reported in that table, and D and trimming were inferred from the DNA itself. The sample shows around 100,000 clones, about 77% of them seen only once. This clone was observed a few times.

The sequencing input was peripheral blood. This TCR was sampled from a man aged 65-85 years with active or convalescent COVID-19. V usage is TRBV7-2 and J usage is TRBJ1-1; D is uncertain. The CDR3 nucleotides are TGTGCCAGCAGCCCATTCCCAGGTACTGAAGCTTTCTTT. This codes for CASSPFPGTEAFF. The full variable domain, completed using reference TRBV7-2 and TRBJ1-1, is GAGVSQSPSNKVTEKGKDVELRCDPISGHTALYWYRQSLGQGLEFLIYFQGNSAPDKSGLPSDRFSAERTGGSVSTLTIQRTQQEDSAVYLCASSPFPGTEAFFGQGTRLTVV.